The 10 T cell receptor beta chains reported below all come from one sample, sequenced in a study of blood T cell repertoires in COVID-19. Sequenced by immunoSEQ multiplex PCR; TCRdb stores in-frame clones only, minus some. The sample includes 90,000 or so clones, 70% to 85% seen only once; the top ten take around 23%. The sequenced sample consisted of peripheral blood. These receptors originate from a woman in her sixties in a cohort sampled during active or convalescent COVID-19.

The rearrangement uses TRBV5-1 and TRBJ1-2; 9 bases fit TRBD1. The CDR3 has 13 amino acids. With V trimmed by 0 bases and J by 8 bases, 2 bases remained unmatched. Looked up from germline, CDR1 is SGHRS and CDR2 is YFSETQ. The CDR3 reads CASSLGTGEGYTF. CDR3 DNA sequence: TGCGCCAGCAGCTTGGGGACAGGGGAGGGCTACACCTTC.

This clone was detected once. V and J are TRBV2 and TRBJ2-1; D is possibly TRBD1 (7 bases). The CDR3 is made up of 16 amino acids. The germline CDR1 and CDR2 sequences are SNHLY and FYNNEI. V dropped 5 bases and J dropped 0 bases, with 14 bases sitting between them. The CDR3: CASSRAGGSSYNEQFF. The CDR3 DNA sequence: TGTGCCAGCAGTCGGGCAGGGGGGAGCTCCTACAATGAGCAGTTCTTC. The variable domain in full, with the rest retrieved from reference TRBV2 and TRBJ2-1, is EPEVTQTPSHQVTQMGQEVILRCVPISNHLYFYWYRQILGQKVEFLVSFYNNEISEKSEIFDDQFSVERPDGSNFTLKIRSTKLEDSAMYFCASSRAGGSSYNEQFFGPGTRLTVL.

The rearrangement links TRBV4-2 to TRBJ2-1; the match to TRBD2 covers 12 bases. The CDR3 contains 16 residues. Germline CDR1 is LGHNA and CDR2 is YNFKEQ. V gave up 4 bases and J gave up 3 bases; unmatched junction bases: 4. The CDR3: CASSPPSGGDYNEQFF. As DNA, the CDR3 is TGTGCCAGCAGCCCCCCTAGCGGGGGGGACTACAATGAGCAGTTCTTC.

The V and J genes are TRBV5-1 and TRBJ2-7, with 7 positions matching TRBD2. The V gene end was trimmed by 1 base and the J gene end by 3 bases; junction bases not matched to a gene: 4. Germline V gene sequence: CDR1 SGHRS, CDR2 YFSETQ. CDR3 size: 14 residues. The CDR3 loop reads CASSLIAGVYEQYF. In DNA form, the CDR3 reads TGCGCCAGCAGCTTGATTGCGGGAGTCTACGAGCAGTACTTC.

In its sample, this clone was seen once. The chain recombines TRBV2 with TRBJ1-2, with D possibly being TRBD1 (5 bases). CDR1 is SNHLY and CDR2 is FYNNEI in the germline V gene. V gave up 2 bases and J gave up 0 bases, with 7 bases separating them. The CDR3 runs 14 residues. CDR3 sequence: CASSEQTANYGYTF. The CDR3 coding sequence is TGTGCCAGCAGTGAACAGACAGCTAACTATGGCTACACCTTC.

The chain carries TRBV10-2 and TRBJ1-6; 11 bases agree with TRBD1. Germline CDR1 WSHSY, CDR2 SAAADI. V was pared by 3 bases and J by 4 bases, with 11 bases of the junction left unmatched. The CDR3 sequence is 19 residues long. CDR3 loop: CASSESGQGDLLYNSPLHF. The CDR3 nucleotides are TGCGCCAGCAGTGAATCGGGACAGGGGGATTTGTTGTATAATTCACCCCTCCACTTT.

This chain joins TRBV5-1 and TRBJ2-2; TRBD1 might be the D (5 bases). The CDR3 consists of 14 residues. With 7 bases removed from V and 7 bases from J, the gap between germline ends came to 17 bases. Germline CDR1 reads SGHRS; CDR2 reads YFSETQ. CDR3 loop: CASGRQNLNGELFF. CDR3 bases: TGCGCCAGCGGAAGACAGAATTTGAACGGGGAGCTGTTTTTT.

The chain has TRBV30 and TRBJ1-1, with unresolved D. The CDR3 covers 12 residues. Germline V gene lookup returns CDR1 GTSNPN and CDR2 SVGIG (reference sequence). The V end lost 0 bases, the J end lost 6 bases, and 8 bases lay between the germline ends. CDR3 protein: CAWSVTSAEAFF. Here the CDR3 DNA reads TGTGCCTGGAGTGTAACCAGCGCTGAAGCTTTCTTT.

The chain carries TRBV7-8 and TRBJ1-2; tentative D call: TRBD1 (6 bases). The CDR3 runs to 14 residues. The germline V gene encodes CDR1 SGHVS and CDR2 FQNEAQ. V dropped 5 bases and J dropped 0 bases, with 10 bases sitting between them. CDR3 in DNA: TGTGCCAGCAGCGTGGGACAACCTAACTATGGCTACACCTTC. It codes for CASSVGQPNYGYTF.

The chain uses TRBV18 and TRBJ2-2, with TRBD1 matching over 9 bases. V lost 4 bases to trimming and J lost 7 bases; unmatched junction nucleotides: 7. CDR3 size: 15 residues. The germline gives CDR1 KGHSH, CDR2 LQKENI. The CDR3 DNA reads TGTGCCAGCTCACGTGGACAGGGGCCTGGCGGGGAGCTGTTTTTT. Translation: CASSRGQGPGGELFF. Looking up the rest from reference TRBV18 and TRBJ2-2 gives the full variable domain: NAGVMQNPRHLVRRRGQEARLRCSPMKGHSHVYWYRQLPEEGLKFMVYLQKENIIDESGMPKERFSAEFPKEGPSILRIQQVVRGDSAAYFCASSRGQGPGGELFFGEGSRLTVL.